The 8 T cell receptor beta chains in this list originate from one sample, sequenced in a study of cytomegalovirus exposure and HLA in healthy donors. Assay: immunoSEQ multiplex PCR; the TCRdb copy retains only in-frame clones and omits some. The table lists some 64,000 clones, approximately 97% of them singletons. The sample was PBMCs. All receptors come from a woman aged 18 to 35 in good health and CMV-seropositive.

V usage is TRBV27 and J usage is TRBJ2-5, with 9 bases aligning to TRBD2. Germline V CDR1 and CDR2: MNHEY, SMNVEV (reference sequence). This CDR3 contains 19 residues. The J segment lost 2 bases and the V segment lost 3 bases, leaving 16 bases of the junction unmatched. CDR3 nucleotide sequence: TGTGCCAGCAGTTTCTTACCGGGACTAGCTACAGTTGGGCAAGAGACCCAGTACTTC. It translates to CASSFLPGLATVGQETQYF.

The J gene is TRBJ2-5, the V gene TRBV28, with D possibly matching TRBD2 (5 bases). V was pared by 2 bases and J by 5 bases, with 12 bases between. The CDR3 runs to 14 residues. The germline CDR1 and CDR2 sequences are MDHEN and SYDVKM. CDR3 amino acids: CASSLRLASETQYF. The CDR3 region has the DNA TGTGCCAGCAGTTTACGTCTAGCTAGCGAGACCCAGTACTTC.

The CDR3 sequence: CASSFPGSPYEQYF. DNA for the CDR3: TGTGCCAGCTCCTTCCCGGGATCACCCTACGAGCAGTACTTC. This sequence joins TRBV19 and TRBJ2-7, with a weak D call TRBD2 (5 bases). V was clipped by 9 bases and J by 2 bases, with 17 bases between them. CDR1 is LNHDA, CDR2 SQIVND, per germline (reference sequence). CDR3 length equals 14 residues.

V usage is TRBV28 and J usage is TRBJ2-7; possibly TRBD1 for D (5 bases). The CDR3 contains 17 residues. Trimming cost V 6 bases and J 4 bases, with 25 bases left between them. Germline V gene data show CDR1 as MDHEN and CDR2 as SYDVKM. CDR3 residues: CASRPYPAGQGEYEQYF. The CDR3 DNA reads TGTGCCAGCAGGCCGTATCCGGCCGGGCAGGGTGAGTACGAGCAGTACTTC.

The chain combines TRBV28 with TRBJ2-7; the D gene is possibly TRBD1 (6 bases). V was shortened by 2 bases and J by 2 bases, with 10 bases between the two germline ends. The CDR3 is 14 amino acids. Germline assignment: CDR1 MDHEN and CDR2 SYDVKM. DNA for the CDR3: TGTGCCAGCAGTTTACAGGGACAACCCTACGAGCAGTACTTC. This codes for CASSLQGQPYEQYF.

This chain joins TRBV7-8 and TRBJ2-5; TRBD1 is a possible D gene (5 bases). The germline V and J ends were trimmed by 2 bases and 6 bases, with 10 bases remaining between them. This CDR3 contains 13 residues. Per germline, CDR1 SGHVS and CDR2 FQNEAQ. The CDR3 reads CASSLQGQQTQYF. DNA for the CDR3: TGTGCCAGCAGCTTACAAGGACAACAGACCCAGTACTTC. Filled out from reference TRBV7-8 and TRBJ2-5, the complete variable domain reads GAGVSQSPRYKVAKRGQDVALRCDPISGHVSLFWYQQALGQGPEFLTYFQNEAQLDKSGLPSDRFFAERPEGSVSTLKIQRTQQEDSAVYLCASSLQGQQTQYFGPGTRLLVL.

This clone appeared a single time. The CDR3 DNA reads TGTGCCAGCAGTGAACTCCGGGACACCTATAGCTCCTACGAGCAGTACTTC. Protein product: CASSELRDTYSSYEQYF. This sequence joins TRBV6-1 and TRBJ2-7; TRBD1 is a possible D gene (6 bases). The CDR3 extends over 17 amino acids. V was trimmed by 2 bases and J by 0 bases, leaving 17 bases between them. Germline values: CDR1 MNHNS, CDR2 SASEGT.

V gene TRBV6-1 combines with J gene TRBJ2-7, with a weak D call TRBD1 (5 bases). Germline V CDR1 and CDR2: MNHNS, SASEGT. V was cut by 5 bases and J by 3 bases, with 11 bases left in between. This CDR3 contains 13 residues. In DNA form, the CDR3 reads TGTGCCAGCAGTCCCTTTGACAGCTACGAGCAGTACTTC. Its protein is CASSPFDSYEQYF.